Presented here are 24 T cell receptor beta chains from one specimen sequenced in a study of Ad26.COV2.S vaccination and SARS-CoV-2 variants. Clones were read by immunoSEQ multiplex PCR, and TCRdb kept only the in-frame ones, dropping some. The data show around 500,000 clones, 80% to 90% seen once. Treatment described: over 15 received Ad26.COV2.S at low or high dose, single or two shots; 5 received placebo; per-sample allocation not given. Sampling happened 63 days after the first vaccine or placebo injection. The sample consisted of peripheral blood, taken in a trial of Ad26.COV2.S vaccine versus placebo. These receptors came from a person between 18 and 65 years old who received the Ad26.COV2.S COVID-19 vaccine or a placebo.

The J gene is TRBJ2-1, the V gene TRBV4-2; TRBD2 matches 7 bases. This CDR3 is built from 15 residues. Germline V gives CDR1 LGHNA, CDR2 YNFKEQ. The J segment lost 4 bases and the V segment lost 3 bases, leaving 6 bases of the junction unmatched. The CDR3 bases are TGTGCCAGCAGCCAGGGAGGGCCCGGATACAATGAGCAGTTCTTC. This codes for CASSQGGPGYNEQFF.

The chain couples TRBV19 to TRBJ2-2; no reliable D call. This CDR3 is built from 12 residues. Trimming took 9 bases from V and 4 from J, leaving 9 bases between them. CDR1 LNHDA and CDR2 SQIVND come from the germline V gene (reference sequence). The CDR3 here is CASLGFTGELFF. The CDR3 coding sequence is TGTGCCAGCCTGGGATTCACCGGGGAGCTGTTTTTT.

The rearrangement joins TRBV7-2 to TRBJ1-3; unclear D gene. Trimming took off 2 bases at V and 1 base at J, with 6 bases between the two ends. This CDR3 has 14 amino acids. CDR1 SGHTA and CDR2 FQGNSA come from the germline V gene. CDR3: CASSLSGSGNTIYF. For the CDR3, the DNA is TGTGCCAGCAGCTTATCCGGGTCTGGAAACACCATATATTTT.

The CDR3 nucleotides read TGCGCCAGCAGCCCACCGGGACACTACACCGGGGAGCTGTTTTTT. Residues: CASSPPGHYTGELFF. The chain employs TRBV4-1 and TRBJ2-2; the D gene is possibly TRBD1 (6 bases). CDR3 size: 15 residues. Germline values: CDR1 MGHRA, CDR2 YSYEKL. Trimming stripped 4 bases from V and 3 bases from J, with 12 bases between.

The V call is TRBV24-1, the J call TRBJ1-5; 8 bases fit TRBD1. The CDR3 is 14 residues long. CDR1 KGHDR and CDR2 SFDVKD come from the germline V gene. After removal of 8 bases from V and 6 bases from J, the junction contained 8 bases not matched to a gene. CDR3 amino acids: CATKEQGAGQPQHF. CDR3 bases: TGTGCCACCAAAGAGCAGGGGGCGGGTCAGCCCCAGCATTTT.

This chain joins TRBV29-1 and TRBJ2-1, with 15 bases identical to TRBD2. The CDR3 sequence is 14 residues long. The V gene's germline CDR1 is SQVTM and CDR2 ANQGSEA. Germline trimming cut 7 bases from V and 6 bases from J; bases unmatched to any gene: 4. The CDR3 sequence: CSGTSGRASNEQFF. CDR3 nucleotides: TGCAGCGGGACTAGCGGGAGGGCGTCCAATGAGCAGTTCTTC.

The chain carries TRBV2 and TRBJ2-7; 12 bases fit TRBD2. The V and J ends lost 6 bases and 4 bases, in that order; junction bases with no gene match: 4. Germline V gives CDR1 SNHLY, CDR2 FYNNEI. This CDR3 is 14 amino acids long. The CDR3 nucleotides are TGTGCCAGCAGCTCGACTAGCGGGAGATACGAGCAGTACTTC. It translates to CASSSTSGRYEQYF.

The rearrangement uses TRBV19 and TRBJ1-1; TRBD1 is a possible D gene (5 bases). V was pared by 3 bases and J by 1 base, with 6 bases between. Germline V lookup: CDR1 LNHDA, CDR2 SQIVND (reference sequence). The CDR3 loop spans 13 amino acids. CDR3 sequence: CASSITGNTEAFF. CDR3 nucleotides: TGTGCCAGTAGTATTACAGGGAACACTGAAGCTTTCTTT.

This clone was seen just once. The rearrangement uses TRBV7-3 and TRBJ1-4; D gene unclear. CDR1 is SGHTA, CDR2 FQGTGA, per germline. Trimming left V 3 bases short and J 1 base short, with 9 bases between. The length of the CDR3 is 15 residues. In DNA, the CDR3 is TGTGCCAGCAGCTTCGGACGGATAACTAATGAAAAACTGTTTTTT. As protein: CASSFGRITNEKLFF.

The chain uses TRBV13 and TRBJ2-3; D perhaps matches TRBD1 (5 bases). V was cut by 5 bases and J by 6 bases, with 12 bases left in between. CDR1 is PRHDT, CDR2 FYEKMQ, per germline (reference sequence). This CDR3 is 13 amino acids long. The chain's CDR3 is CASSLRDPDTQYF. CDR3 bases: TGTGCCAGCAGCCTCAGGGATCCGGATACGCAGTATTTT.

The J gene is TRBJ1-2, the V gene TRBV9, with no clear D. Germline lookup yields CDR1 SGDLS and CDR2 YYNGEE. The V and J ends lost 3 bases and 8 bases respectively, with 11 bases between them. The CDR3 totals 12 residues. The DNA for the CDR3 is TGTGCCAGCAGCGGCCAGGCGGGGGGCTACACCTTC. It is translated as CASSGQAGGYTF.

This chain connects TRBV28 to TRBJ2-3; D is uncertain. Germline V gene sequence: CDR1 MDHEN, CDR2 SYDVKM. The CDR3 runs to 19 residues. Trimming took off 2 bases at V and 5 bases at J, with 26 bases between the two ends. CDR3 sequence reads: CASSLARYPRIGKLDTQYF. The CDR3 bases are TGTGCCAGCAGTTTAGCCAGATATCCCCGGATTGGGAAGCTAGATACGCAGTATTTT.

This chain connects TRBV7-9 to TRBJ2-2; 7 nucleotides match TRBD1. Germline V CDR1 and CDR2: SEHNR, FQNEAQ (reference sequence). Germline trimming cut 5 bases from V and 4 bases from J; bases unmatched to any gene: 4. There are 14 residues in the CDR3. CDR3: CASSPTGITGELFF. The CDR3 nucleotides read TGTGCCAGCAGCCCGACAGGGATCACCGGGGAGCTGTTTTTT.

The chain links TRBV3-1 (or the pseudogene TRBV3-2) to TRBJ1-2; D remains unclear. CDR1 LGHDT and CDR2 YNNKEL come from the germline V gene (reference sequence). Trimming pared 4 bases from V and 7 bases from J, leaving 13 bases between. This CDR3 has 13 residues. The CDR3 loop reads CASSRPGAGGYTF. In DNA form, the CDR3 reads TGTGCCAGCAGCCGACCGGGAGCTGGTGGCTACACCTTC.

The V call is TRBV28, the J call TRBJ2-6; D is perhaps TRBD2 (6 bases). V lost 5 bases, J lost 4 bases, and 15 bases lay in between. Germline V gene data show CDR1 as MDHEN and CDR2 as SYDVKM. The CDR3 is 16 residues long. CDR3: CASSPARAGGANVLTF. The DNA for the CDR3 is TGTGCCAGCAGTCCGGCTAGAGCGGGCGGGGCCAACGTCCTGACTTTC.

The rearrangement joins TRBV10-3 to TRBJ1-3; possible D gene TRBD1, 5 bases. With 11 bases removed from V and 5 bases from J, the gap between germline ends came to 13 bases. Germline CDR1 and CDR2: ENHRY and SYGVKD. The CDR3 has 12 residues. The CDR3 loop reads CAARDVRNTIYF. Written as DNA, the CDR3 is TGTGCCGCCAGGGACGTAAGAAACACCATATATTTT.

The chain links TRBV18 to TRBJ2-1, with 10 positions matching TRBD1. This CDR3 is built from 15 residues. The germline gives CDR1 KGHSH, CDR2 LQKENI. With V trimmed by 4 bases and J by 3 bases, 3 bases remained unmatched. This CDR3 is CASSQGTGDYNEQFF. Here the CDR3 DNA reads TGTGCCAGCTCACAAGGGACAGGGGACTACAATGAGCAGTTCTTC.

The chain couples TRBV6-5 to TRBJ2-1, with D perhaps matching TRBD1 (5 bases). V lost 7 bases, J lost 0 bases, and 10 bases lay in between. The CDR3 loop spans 14 amino acids. Germline loops: CDR1 MNHEY, CDR2 SVGAGI. The CDR3 DNA sequence: TGTGCCAGCAAATCAGGGTCCTCCTACAATGAGCAGTTCTTC. This translates into CASKSGSSYNEQFF.

J is TRBJ2-3 and V is TRBV3-1 (or the pseudogene TRBV3-2); TRBD2 aligns across 15 bases. This CDR3 region has 19 residues. Germline values: CDR1 LGHDT, CDR2 YNNKEL (reference sequence). Trimming removed 3 bases from V and 2 bases from J; junction bases left unmatched: 9. For the CDR3, the DNA is TGTGCCAGCAGCCATCTAGGGACTAGCGGGAGGCCGTACACAGATACGCAGTATTTT. As protein: CASSHLGTSGRPYTDTQYF.

This rearrangement joins TRBV2 to TRBJ2-3, with a possible D match to TRBD1 (5 bases). The germline V gene encodes CDR1 SNHLY and CDR2 FYNNEI. The ends were cut back, 8 bases at V and 1 base at J, with 22 bases in the middle. The CDR3 sequence is 17 residues long. CDR3 in amino acids: CASLLRTRVLGTDTQYF. CDR3 coding DNA: TGTGCCAGCCTCCTAAGGACCAGGGTCCTCGGCACAGATACGCAGTATTTT.

The chain carries TRBV25-1 and TRBJ1-6, with 7 bases fitting TRBD1. From germline, CDR1 is MGHDK and CDR2 SYGVNS. This CDR3 comprises 15 residues. V shed 1 base, J shed 6 bases, and the junction held 3 bases outside the gene matches. The CDR3 nucleotides read TGTGCCAGCAGTGAATGGGGGGACAGTAATTCACCCCTCCACTTT. It is translated as CASSEWGDSNSPLHF.

The chain carries TRBV5-1 and TRBJ2-7; TRBD2 aligns across 8 bases. Germline V gene lookup returns CDR1 SGHRS and CDR2 YFSETQ. This CDR3 region has 15 residues. Trimming at V came to 0 bases and at J to 3 bases, leaving 5 bases not matched to a gene. This CDR3 is CASSLATSVNYEQYF. The CDR3 region has the DNA TGCGCCAGCAGCTTGGCGACTAGCGTTAACTACGAGCAGTACTTC.

This chain connects TRBV19 to TRBJ1-2; D gene ambiguous. The CDR3 is made up of 11 amino acids. V lost 6 bases and J 4 bases, leaving 6 bases between the germline ends. Germline assignment: CDR1 LNHDA and CDR2 SQIVND (reference sequence). The CDR3 coding sequence is TGTGCCAGTAGCCCTAGCTATGGCTACACCTTC. Translating gives CASSPSYGYTF.

The gene calls are TRBV5-4 and TRBJ2-1; D possibly corresponds to TRBD2 (6 bases). Germline V gene lookup returns CDR1 SGHNT and CDR2 YYREEE (reference sequence). The CDR3 sequence is 15 residues long. The germline V and J ends were trimmed by 3 bases and 4 bases, with 14 bases remaining between them. The CDR3 here is CASSWGLSDYNEQFF. The CDR3 nucleotides read TGTGCCAGCAGCTGGGGACTCTCGGATTACAATGAGCAGTTCTTC.